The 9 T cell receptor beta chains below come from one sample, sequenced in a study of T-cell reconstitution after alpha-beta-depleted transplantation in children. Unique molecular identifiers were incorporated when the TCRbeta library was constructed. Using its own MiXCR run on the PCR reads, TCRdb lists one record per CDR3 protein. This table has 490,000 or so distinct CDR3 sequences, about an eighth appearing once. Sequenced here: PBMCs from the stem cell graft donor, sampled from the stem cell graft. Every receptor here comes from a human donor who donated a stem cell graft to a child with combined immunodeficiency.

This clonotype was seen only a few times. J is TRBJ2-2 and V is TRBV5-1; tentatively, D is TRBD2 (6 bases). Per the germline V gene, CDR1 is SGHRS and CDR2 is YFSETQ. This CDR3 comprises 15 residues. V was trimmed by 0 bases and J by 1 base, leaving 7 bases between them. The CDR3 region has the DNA TGCGCCAGCAGCTTGGGCGGGGAGAACACCGGGGAGCTGTTTTTT. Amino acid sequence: CASSLGGENTGELFF.

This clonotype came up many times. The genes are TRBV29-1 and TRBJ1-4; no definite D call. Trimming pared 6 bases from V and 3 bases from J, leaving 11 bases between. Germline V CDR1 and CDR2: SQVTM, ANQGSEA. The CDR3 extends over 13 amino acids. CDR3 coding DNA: TGCAGCGTCTCCGGACGGGCTAATGAAAAACTGTTTTTT. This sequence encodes CSVSGRANEKLFF.

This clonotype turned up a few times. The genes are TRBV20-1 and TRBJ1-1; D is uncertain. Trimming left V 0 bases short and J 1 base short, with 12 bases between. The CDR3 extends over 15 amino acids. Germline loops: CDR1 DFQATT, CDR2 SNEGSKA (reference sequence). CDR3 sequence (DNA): TGCAGTGCTAGAGATCGAAGACCCTGGAACACTGAAGCTTTCTTT. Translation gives CSARDRRPWNTEAFF.

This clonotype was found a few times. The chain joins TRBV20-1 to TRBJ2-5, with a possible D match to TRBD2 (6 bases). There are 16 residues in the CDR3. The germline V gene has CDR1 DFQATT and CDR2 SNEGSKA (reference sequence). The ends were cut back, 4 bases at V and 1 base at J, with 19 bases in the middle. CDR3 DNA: TGCAGTGCTATTGCGGGGCTTTCTACTCTCCAAGAGACCCAGTACTTC. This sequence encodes CSAIAGLSTLQETQYF.

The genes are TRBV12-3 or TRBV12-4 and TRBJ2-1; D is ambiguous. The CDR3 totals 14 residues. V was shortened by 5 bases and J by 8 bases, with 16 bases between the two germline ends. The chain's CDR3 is CASSVAVPRDEQFF. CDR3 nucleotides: TGTGCCAGCAGTGTTGCAGTCCCTCGGGATGAGCAGTTCTTC.

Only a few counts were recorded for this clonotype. The CDR3 sequence: CASSSDRGWEQYF. The CDR3 DNA follows: TGTGCCAGCAGTTCGGACAGGGGCTGGGAGCAGTACTTC. This chain links TRBV6-2 or TRBV6-3 with TRBJ2-7, with 9 bases aligning to TRBD1. Trimming at V came to 4 bases and at J to 7 bases, leaving 5 bases not matched to a gene. CDR1 is MNHEY, CDR2 SVGEGT, per germline. This CDR3 is built from 13 residues.

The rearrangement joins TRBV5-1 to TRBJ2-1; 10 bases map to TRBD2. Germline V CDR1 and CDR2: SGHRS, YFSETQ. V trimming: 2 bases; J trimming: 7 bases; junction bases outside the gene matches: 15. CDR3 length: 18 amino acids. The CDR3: CASSFGLAGVSEQNEQFF. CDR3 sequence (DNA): TGCGCCAGCAGCTTCGGGCTAGCGGGAGTCTCCGAACAAAATGAGCAGTTCTTC.

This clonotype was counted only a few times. CDR3 sequence: CASSLRDRGLRSTEAFF. The DNA of the CDR3 is TGCGCCAGCAGCCTGCGGGACAGGGGATTGCGGAGTACTGAAGCTTTCTTT. The chain carries TRBV5-1 and TRBJ1-1; TRBD1 matches 10 bases. V lost 4 bases, J lost 5 bases, and 14 bases stayed unmatched. Germline V CDR1 and CDR2: SGHRS, YFSETQ. The CDR3 is 17 residues long. Using reference TRBV5-1 and TRBJ1-1 for the parts outside the CDR3, the full variable domain is KAGVTQTPRYLIKTRGQQVTLSCSPISGHRSVSWYQQTPGQGLQFLFEYFSETQRNKGNFPGRFSGRQFSNSRSEMNVSTLELGDSALYLCASSLRDRGLRSTEAFFGQGTRLTVV.

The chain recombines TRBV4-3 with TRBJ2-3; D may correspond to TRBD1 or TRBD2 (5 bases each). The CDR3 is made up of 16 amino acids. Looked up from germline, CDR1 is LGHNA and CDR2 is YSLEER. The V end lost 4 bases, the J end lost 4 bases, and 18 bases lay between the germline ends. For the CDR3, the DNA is TGCGCCAGCAGCCCCATCCGGGACCCAGGTTCAGATACGCAGTATTTT. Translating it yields CASSPIRDPGSDTQYF.